These 8 T cell receptor beta chains were all obtained from the same sample, sequenced in a study of PD-1 blockade in classical Hodgkin lymphoma. Sample time point: newly diagnosed, previously untreated cHL patient sample. Repertoires were generated with immunoSEQ multiplex PCR, while TCRdb's copy carries only in-frame clones and drops some. The table has some 70,000 clones, over 85% seen once. Sequencing used peripheral blood mononuclear cells (PBMCs). Receptor source: a human donor with classical Hodgkin lymphoma.

The chain uses TRBV2 and TRBJ2-1; 9 nucleotides line up with TRBD1. The V and J ends lost 3 bases and 7 bases, in that order; junction bases with no gene match: 4. The CDR3 is 14 residues long. CDR1 SNHLY and CDR2 FYNNEI come from the germline V gene. CDR3 bases: TGTGCCAGCAGTGAGCGACAGGGGGTAAATGAGCAGTTCTTC. Residues: CASSERQGVNEQFF. Based on the CDR3 plus reference TRBV2 and TRBJ2-1, the full variable domain is EPEVTQTPSHQVTQMGQEVILRCVPISNHLYFYWYRQILGQKVEFLVSFYNNEISEKSEIFDDQFSVERPDGSNFTLKIRSTKLEDSAMYFCASSERQGVNEQFFGPGTRLTVL.

This clone has only one observation. The rearrangement joins TRBV6-6 to TRBJ1-2, with no clear D. Germline CDR1 MNHNY, CDR2 SVGAGI (reference sequence). V gave up 6 bases and J gave up 5 bases, with 13 bases separating them. The CDR3 has 13 amino acids. This CDR3 is CASSPEISYGYTF. The CDR3 bases are TGTGCCAGCAGCCCAGAGATTTCTTATGGCTACACCTTC.

The rearrangement joins TRBV2 to TRBJ2-7; TRBD2 matches at 14 bases. The CDR3 contains 15 residues. After removal of 5 bases from V and 5 bases from J, the junction contained 5 bases not matched to a gene. CDR1 is SNHLY and CDR2 is FYNNEI in the germline V gene. The CDR3 DNA follows: TGTGCCAGCAGTTTGGGACTAGCGGGAGTACACGAGCAGTACTTC. It encodes CASSLGLAGVHEQYF.

V and J are TRBV5-8 and TRBJ2-5; 12 bases match TRBD1. The germline gives CDR1 SGHTS, CDR2 YDEGEE. There are 19 residues in the CDR3. With V trimmed by 2 bases and J by 1 base, 12 bases remained unmatched. CDR3 sequence reads: CASSLSGTGGYNVQETQYF. As DNA, the CDR3 is TGTGCCAGCAGCTTATCCGGGACAGGGGGCTATAATGTCCAAGAGACCCAGTACTTC.

The rearrangement links TRBV6-5 to TRBJ1-2; no clear D. The ends were cut back, 4 bases at V and 4 bases at J, with 16 bases in the middle. The CDR3 is 15 amino acids. The germline V gene encodes CDR1 MNHEY and CDR2 SVGAGI. This chain's CDR3 is CASSLTGSGSYGYTF. CDR3 coding DNA: TGTGCCAGCAGTTTAACGGGCTCGGGGAGCTATGGCTACACCTTC.

The rearrangement joins TRBV7-7 to TRBJ2-5, with D perhaps given as TRBD1 or TRBD2 (6 bases each). Looked up from germline, CDR1 is SSHAT and CDR2 is FNYEAQ (reference sequence). CDR3 length: 15 residues. V gave up 1 base and J gave up 5 bases, with 14 bases separating them. CDR3 region: CASSLVGGMGETQYF. The CDR3 DNA reads as TGTGCCAGCAGCTTAGTAGGGGGGATGGGGGAGACCCAGTACTTC. The full variable domain, rest sourced from reference TRBV7-7 and TRBJ2-5, is GAGVSQSPRYKVTKRGQDVTLRCDPISSHATLYWYQQALGQGPEFLTYFNYEAQPDKSGLPSDRFSAERPEGSISTLTIQRTEQRDSAMYRCASSLVGGMGETQYFGPGTRLLVL.

V and J are TRBV6-5 and TRBJ2-1, with no clear D. This CDR3 contains 15 residues. V lost 5 bases and J 1 base, leaving 12 bases between the germline ends. Germline CDR1 MNHEY, CDR2 SVGAGI. Here the CDR3 DNA reads TGTGCCAGCAGTCCTCGACGGGCATCCTACAATGAGCAGTTCTTC. This gives the protein CASSPRRASYNEQFF.

The chain combines TRBV6-1 with TRBJ1-1; D gene uncertain. Germline assignment: CDR1 MNHNS and CDR2 SASEGT. This CDR3 is 13 amino acids long. V was clipped by 8 bases and J by 5 bases, with 15 bases between them. The CDR3, as DNA: TGTGCCAGCTCTGCCGGAGGTGTGACTGAAGCTTTCTTT. Protein product: CASSAGGVTEAFF.